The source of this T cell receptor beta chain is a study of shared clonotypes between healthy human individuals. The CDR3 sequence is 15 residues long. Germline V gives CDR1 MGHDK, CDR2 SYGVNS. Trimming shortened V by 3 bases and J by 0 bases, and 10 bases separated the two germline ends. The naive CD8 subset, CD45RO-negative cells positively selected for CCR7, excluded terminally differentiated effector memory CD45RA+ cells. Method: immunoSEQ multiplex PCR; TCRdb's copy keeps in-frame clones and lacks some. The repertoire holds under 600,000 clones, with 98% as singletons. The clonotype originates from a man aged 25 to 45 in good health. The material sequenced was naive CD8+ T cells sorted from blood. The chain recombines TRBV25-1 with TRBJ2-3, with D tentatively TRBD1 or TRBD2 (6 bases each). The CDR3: CASSDWGASTDTQYF. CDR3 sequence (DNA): TGTGCCAGCAGTGATTGGGGGGCGAGCACAGATACGCAGTATTTT.